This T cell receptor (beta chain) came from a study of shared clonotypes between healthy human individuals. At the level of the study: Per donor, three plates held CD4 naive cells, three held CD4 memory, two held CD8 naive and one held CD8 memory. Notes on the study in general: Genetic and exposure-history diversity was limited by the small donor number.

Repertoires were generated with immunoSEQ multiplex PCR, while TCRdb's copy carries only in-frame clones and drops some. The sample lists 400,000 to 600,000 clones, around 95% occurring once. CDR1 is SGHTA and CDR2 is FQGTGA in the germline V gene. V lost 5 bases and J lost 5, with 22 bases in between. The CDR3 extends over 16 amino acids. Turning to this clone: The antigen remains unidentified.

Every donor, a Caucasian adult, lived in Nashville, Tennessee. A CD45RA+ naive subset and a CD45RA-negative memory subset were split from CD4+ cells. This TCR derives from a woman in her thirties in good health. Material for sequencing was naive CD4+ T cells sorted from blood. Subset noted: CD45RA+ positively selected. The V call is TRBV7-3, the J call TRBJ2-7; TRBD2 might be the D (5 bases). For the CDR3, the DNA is TGTGCCAGCAGCCCTCAAGGTGCGGGCTACCTAAACGAGCAGTACTTC. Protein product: CASSPQGAGYLNEQYF.